This T cell receptor (beta chain) is drawn from a study of CD8 T cells in ankylosing spondylitis. General study points: A TCR beta motif of eight highly homologous variants appeared characteristic of ankylosing spondylitis blood. Matched ankylosing spondylitis synovial fluid reportedly showed significant enrichment of disease-linked clones. Prior work had noted some motif variants in reactive arthritis blood and synovial fluid.

MiXCR, applied by TCRdb to the 5' RACE reads, yields one record per CDR3 protein. This sample carries 250,000 to 300,000 distinct CDR3 sequences, 15% to 25% of them seen once, and the ten largest clones take around 7.8%. The CDR3 contains 15 residues. Trimming cost V 3 bases and J 4 bases; bases outside gene matches: 5. CDR1 MGHRA and CDR2 YSYEKL come from the germline V gene. This clonotype has just a few counts. What it recognizes is unknown. The chain joins TRBV4-1 to TRBJ1-2; 10 bases line up with TRBD1. This sequence was found in a male donor with ankylosing spondylitis or in good health (not recorded which). Sequencing was done on a sample of blood, either unsorted or a sorted T cell fraction (not recorded which). CDR3 in amino acids: CASSQTGGVAYGYTF. The CDR3 DNA is TGCGCCAGCAGCCAGACAGGGGGCGTTGCCTATGGCTACACCTTC.